Each of the 9 T cell receptor beta chains below was sequenced from the same sample in a study of blood T cell repertoires in COVID-19 (TCRdb year 2020). Libraries were constructed by the immunoSEQ multiplex PCR assay. Imported from immuneACCESS, the table was reduced by TCRdb to in-frame sequences with V and J called. These copies leave out some clones; in studies compared against another copy, an unresolved V gene accounts for under half, and the cause of the remainder is not known. The sample includes roughly 130,000 clones, with around 83% observed a single time. In total, the top ten clones hold about 9.5% of the sample. The sequenced sample was peripheral blood. Receptors were obtained from a man aged 40-49 years with active or convalescent COVID-19.

This clone showed up just once. The chain has TRBV7-7 and TRBJ2-1; D possibly corresponds to TRBD2 (6 bases). The germline CDR1 and CDR2 sequences are SSHAT and FNYEAQ (reference sequence). The CDR3 covers 14 residues. Trimming pared 6 bases from V and 8 bases from J, leaving 17 bases between. The CDR3: CASSSDYSRYEQFF. Here the CDR3 DNA reads TGTGCCAGCAGTTCGGACTATAGTCGCTATGAGCAGTTCTTC.

This chain links TRBV28 with TRBJ1-2; D gene unclear. CDR3 size: 14 residues. V was pared by 5 bases and J by 3 bases, with 13 bases between. Germline-derived CDR1 and CDR2 are MDHEN and SYDVKM. CDR3 coding DNA: TGTGCCAGCAGTACGGGTATTTGGGACTATGGCTACACCTTC. Protein: CASSTGIWDYGYTF.

The chain has TRBV7-9 and TRBJ1-5; D unresolved. Trimming stripped 0 bases from V and 6 bases from J, with 6 bases between. The CDR3 sequence is 13 residues long. Per the germline V gene, CDR1 is SEHNR and CDR2 is FQNEAQ (reference sequence). Here the CDR3 reads CASSLAAVQPQHF. The CDR3 DNA follows: TGTGCCAGCAGCTTAGCTGCGGTTCAGCCCCAGCATTTT.

V gene TRBV2 combines with J gene TRBJ1-2; no clear D gene. V was pared by 4 bases and J by 2 bases, with 8 bases between. The CDR3 has 13 amino acids. CDR1 is SNHLY, CDR2 FYNNEI, per germline. The CDR3 region is CASSGLANYGYTF. Written as DNA, the CDR3 is TGTGCCAGCAGTGGACTGGCAAACTATGGCTACACCTTC.

The CDR3 sequence is CASSPTSGSDTQYF. The CDR3 region has the DNA TGTGCCAGCAGTCCGACTAGCGGGTCGGATACGCAGTATTTT. The V call is TRBV6-5, the J call TRBJ2-3, with TRBD2 identical over 10 bases. This CDR3 is built from 14 residues. With 5 bases clipped from V and 6 bases from J, the junction kept 5 bases outside the gene matches. Per the germline V gene, CDR1 is MNHEY and CDR2 is SVGAGI.

The DNA of the CDR3 is TGTGCCAGCAACGACAGGGGGCAAAATTCACCCCTCCACTTT. It translates to CASNDRGQNSPLHF. The chain uses TRBV5-4 and TRBJ1-6; 10 bases are shared with TRBD1. The germline V gene has CDR1 SGHNT and CDR2 YYREEE (reference sequence). This CDR3 is built from 14 residues. Unmatched junction bases numbered 4, after V lost 6 bases and J lost 7 bases.

This chain links TRBV18 with TRBJ2-3; weak D call: TRBD2 (6 bases). Per the germline V gene, CDR1 is KGHSH and CDR2 is LQKENI. The CDR3 loop spans 13 amino acids. Deletions cut 0 bases from V and 9 bases from J, with 10 bases between. DNA of the CDR3: TGTGCCAGCTCACCACCGGGGGGAGGCACGCAGTATTTT. Translation: CASSPPGGGTQYF.

The chain links TRBV5-6 to TRBJ2-1; TRBD1 aligns across 8 bases. CDR3 length equals 16 residues. Germline values: CDR1 SGHDT, CDR2 YYEEEE. The V and J ends lost 4 bases and 2 bases, in that order; junction bases with no gene match: 8. The CDR3 sequence: CASSPAGRGPYNEQFF. CDR3 in DNA: TGTGCCAGCAGCCCCGCCGGCAGGGGGCCCTACAATGAGCAGTTCTTC.

J is TRBJ1-5 and V is TRBV6-5; D perhaps matches TRBD1 (5 bases). The V gene lost 3 bases and the J gene lost 3 bases, with 12 bases spanning the gap. The CDR3 has 15 residues. The germline V gene has CDR1 MNHEY and CDR2 SVGAGI. The CDR3 here is CASSYRTTNNQPQHF. The DNA of the CDR3 is TGTGCCAGCAGTTATCGGACAACGAACAATCAGCCCCAGCATTTT.